This T cell receptor (beta chain) was captured by sequencing in a study of T cell changes during pregnancy in multiple sclerosis. The CDR3 runs to 15 residues. Germline V lookup: CDR1 LNHNV, CDR2 YYDKDF (reference sequence). J gave up 5 bases and V 2 bases, and 8 bases lay outside the gene matches. Generated by immunoSEQ multiplex PCR, the TCRdb table keeps only in-frame clones and is missing some. The sample has about 36,000 clones, around 89% seen once. This chain connects TRBV15 to TRBJ2-7, with 8 bases matching TRBD2. The origin of this receptor is a female donor with multiple sclerosis, enrolled in a pregnancy study. The starting material was CD8+ T cells from peripheral blood mononuclear cells, obtained in the third trimester of pregnancy. This CDR3 reads CATSRKREHGHEQYF. The CDR3 nucleotides are TGTGCCACCAGCAGAAAGCGGGAGCACGGCCACGAGCAGTACTTC.